A selection of T cell receptor beta chains follows, all from one sample in a study of shared clonotypes between healthy human individuals. TCRdb keeps only in-frame clones here, not all; method: immunoSEQ multiplex PCR. The sample consists of 650,000 to 700,000 clones, less than 95% of them appearing once. The sequencing sample was made of memory CD8+ T cells from PBMCs. Every receptor here comes from a young man in good health. Some clones in this sample may be carry-over from other donors' samples. Both conserved end residues are trimmed from each CDR3.

j_gene,v_gene,CDR3aa
TRBJ2-1,TRBV2,ASRADPADDNEQF
TRBJ1-1,TRBV5-6,ASSFSPNTEAF
TRBJ2-1,TRBV5-1,ASSLGQSIDRYNEQF
TRBJ1-5,TRBV13,ASSYEGNQPQH
TRBJ2-7,TRBV9,ASSASPDVREQY
TRBJ1-4,TRBV7-6,ASSWGPRRTTNEKLF
TRBJ1-3,TRBV9,ASSVVGSYSGNTIY
TRBJ2-7,TRBV28,ASSLPRKRTSGRAYEQY
TRBJ1-2,TRBV5-6,ASSLSVSVWGYT
TRBJ1-2,TRBV6-5,ASSPGGANYGYT
TRBJ2-3,TRBV18,ASSPPRGRTDTQY
TRBJ2-7,TRBV7-9,ASSWDRGSSYEQY
TRBJ2-7,TRBV27,ASSPSWGAERYEQY
TRBJ2-2,TRBV10-1,ASSPANTGELF
TRBJ1-2,TRBV6-1,ASSAYRAPGYT
TRBJ2-1,TRBV28,ASSLPLPRTSGSYNEQF
TRBJ2-3,TRBV7-9,ASSLGISPDTQY
TRBJ2-4,TRBV7-9,ASSLVRQKNIQY
TRBJ2-1,TRBV27,ASSETSGSLDEQF
TRBJ2-6,TRBV27,ASSLGPQRDNVLT
TRBJ2-1,TRBV4-1,ASSLGTILYNEQF
TRBJ2-3,TRBV9,ASSVRTGGATDTQY
TRBJ1-4,TRBV25-1,ASRSGGLTVGEKLF
TRBJ2-3,TRBV7-2,ASRPRRDRTDTQY
TRBJ2-1,TRBV13,ASSWFGLAGFEQF
TRBJ1-2,TRBV4-1,ASSQLPMGNYGYT
TRBJ2-7,TRBV5-6,ASSLAWEESSYEQY
TRBJ2-3,TRBV6-1,ASSEVVGGTDTQY
TRBJ2-7,TRBV28,ASRVAGFFSYEQY
TRBJ2-1,TRBV6-5,ASSYSPRSSYNEQF
TRBJ2-2,TRBV5-1,ASSWGTGNTGELF
TRBJ2-7,TRBV9,ASSVGGRSYEQY
TRBJ1-1,TRBV9,ASSGRDRAEAF
TRBJ2-1,TRBV27,ASTLAGPSYNEQF
TRBJ2-1,TRBV6-1,ALLRYNEQF
TRBJ2-1,TRBV19,ASSIDLETVAYNEQF
TRBJ1-2,TRBV29-1,SVPQGGGYT